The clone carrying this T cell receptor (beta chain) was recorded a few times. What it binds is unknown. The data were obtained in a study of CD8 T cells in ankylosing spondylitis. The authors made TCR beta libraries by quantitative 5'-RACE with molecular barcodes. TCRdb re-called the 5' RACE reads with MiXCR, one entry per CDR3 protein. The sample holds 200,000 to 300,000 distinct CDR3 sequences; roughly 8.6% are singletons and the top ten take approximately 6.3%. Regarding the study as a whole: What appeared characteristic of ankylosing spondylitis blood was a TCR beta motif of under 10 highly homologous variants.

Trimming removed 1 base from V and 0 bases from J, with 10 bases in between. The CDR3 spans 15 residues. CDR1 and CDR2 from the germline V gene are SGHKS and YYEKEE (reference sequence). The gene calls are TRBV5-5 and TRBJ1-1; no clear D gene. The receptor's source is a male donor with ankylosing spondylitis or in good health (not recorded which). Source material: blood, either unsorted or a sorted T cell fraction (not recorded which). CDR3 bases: TGTGCCAGCAGCTTGCTGGCAGGAATGAACACTGAAGCTTTCTTT. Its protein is CASSLLAGMNTEAFF.